These 7 T cell receptor beta chains originate from one sample sequenced in a study of cytomegalovirus exposure and HLA in healthy donors. The PCR had 60 Vbeta and 13 Jbeta primers. Measured with immunoSEQ multiplex PCR; TCRdb has only the in-frame clones, and not every one. The sample holds about 130,000 clones, about 78% seen once. Sample: PBMCs. These receptors were taken from a female donor in good health and CMV-seronegative.

The rearrangement joins TRBV29-1 to TRBJ1-4; no clear D. Germline V gene sequence: CDR1 SQVTM, CDR2 ANQGSEA. V was trimmed by 6 bases and J by 7 bases, leaving 12 bases between them. CDR3 size: 12 residues. The CDR3 is CSVVDNSEKLFF. The DNA for the CDR3 is TGCAGCGTCGTCGACAATTCTGAAAAACTGTTTTTT.

The chain joins TRBV5-1 to TRBJ1-2; TRBD1 matches 7 bases. The CDR3 length is 14 residues. From germline, CDR1 is SGHRS and CDR2 YFSETQ. With V trimmed by 2 bases and J by 6 bases, 7 bases remained unmatched. Here the CDR3 reads CASSLQTGTDGYTF. CDR3 DNA: TGCGCCAGCAGCTTACAAACCGGGACAGATGGCTACACCTTC.

This clone turned up a few times. This chain uses TRBV7-8 with TRBJ1-3; TRBD1 matches at 9 bases. The V and J ends lost 5 bases and 4 bases, in that order; junction bases with no gene match: 12. Germline CDR1 reads SGHVS; CDR2 reads FQNEAQ. The CDR3 spans 17 residues. The DNA of the CDR3 is TGTGCCAGCAGCCCAGCCTCACAGGGGGCGAGGGGAAACACCATATATTTT. It specifies CASSPASQGARGNTIYF.

This clone was recorded only once. The chain uses TRBV10-3 and TRBJ1-5; 7 bases fit TRBD1. Trimming removed 7 bases from V and 6 bases from J; junction bases left unmatched: 6. CDR3 length: 13 amino acids. The germline V gene encodes CDR1 ENHRY and CDR2 SYGVKD. The DNA of the CDR3 is TGTGCCATCAAAGGGACAGAGGGTCAGCCCCAGCATTTT. Its protein is CAIKGTEGQPQHF.

This sequence joins TRBV5-1 and TRBJ1-1; D possibly corresponds to TRBD1 (6 bases). Germline CDR1 is SGHRS and CDR2 is YFSETQ. V was pared by 3 bases and J by 1 base, with 13 bases between. The CDR3 totals 15 residues. CDR3 protein: CASSSYGDTNTEAFF. The CDR3 bases are TGCGCCAGCAGCTCCTACGGGGACACGAACACTGAAGCTTTCTTT.

This sequence joins TRBV19 and TRBJ1-5, with 12 positions matching TRBD1. This CDR3 region has 18 residues. The ends lost 8 bases at V and 1 base at J; junction bases unmatched: 12. CDR1 is LNHDA and CDR2 is SQIVND in the germline V gene (reference sequence). CDR3 DNA: TGTGCCAGTCGGGCGGGACAGGGGGCGTTTGTAAGCAATCAGCCCCAGCATTTT. Amino acids: CASRAGQGAFVSNQPQHF. The variable domain in full, with the rest retrieved from reference TRBV19 and TRBJ1-5, is DGGITQSPKYLFRKEGQNVTLSCEQNLNHDAMYWYRQDPGQGLRLIYYSQIVNDFQKGDIAEGYSVSREKKESFPLTVTSAQKNPTAFYLCASRAGQGAFVSNQPQHFGDGTRLSIL.

V usage is TRBV6-5 and J usage is TRBJ1-1; no clear D. CDR1 is MNHEY, CDR2 SVGAGI, per germline. The CDR3 consists of 14 residues. Trimming took off 8 bases at V and 2 bases at J, with 15 bases between the two ends. DNA of the CDR3: TGTGCCAGCTCCCTGGGAGGATTTAACACTGAAGCTTTCTTT. Amino acid sequence: CASSLGGFNTEAFF.